The 18 T cell receptor beta chains listed next were all sequenced from one sample in a study of blood T cell repertoires in COVID-19. TCRdb's table, derived via immunoSEQ multiplex PCR, lists solely in-frame clones and lacks some. Here the sample spans about 52,000 clones, 82% being singletons. The material sequenced was peripheral blood. These receptors were taken from a man older than 75 with COVID-19, enrolled during active disease.

The chain combines TRBV18 with TRBJ2-7, with 8 bases fitting TRBD1. V lost 3 bases to trimming and J lost 5 bases; unmatched junction nucleotides: 6. The CDR3 has 14 residues. The germline gives CDR1 KGHSH, CDR2 LQKENI. The CDR3 DNA follows: TGTGCCAGCTCACCCAGGACAGGGATCCACGAGCAGTACTTC. It specifies CASSPRTGIHEQYF. Full variable domain (rest looked up from reference TRBV18 and TRBJ2-7): NAGVMQNPRHLVRRRGQEARLRCSPMKGHSHVYWYRQLPEEGLKFMVYLQKENIIDESGMPKERFSAEFPKEGPSILRIQQVVRGDSAAYFCASSPRTGIHEQYFGPGTRLTVT.

The genes are TRBV2 and TRBJ2-5; TRBD2 matches 7 bases. The trim removed 6 bases at V and 5 bases at J, leaving 3 bases unmatched. This CDR3 is built from 12 residues. Germline values: CDR1 SNHLY, CDR2 FYNNEI. For the CDR3, the DNA is TGTGCCAGCAGGAGGGGAGGGGAGACCCAGTACTTC. Amino acid sequence: CASRRGGETQYF.

This rearrangement joins TRBV21-1 to TRBJ2-2; TRBD1 is the table's D call and was not checked against the DNA. TRBV21-1 is designated a pseudogene. The CDR3 contains 16 residues. The CDR3 loop reads CASSTRRDTNTGELFF. DNA for the CDR3: TGTGCCAGCAGCACCCGTCGGGACACCAACACCGGGGAGCTGTTTTTT.

J is TRBJ1-6 and V is TRBV18; 8 nucleotides line up with TRBD1. Germline CDR1 and CDR2: KGHSH and LQKENI. The CDR3 length is 14 residues. V was clipped by 2 bases and J by 10 bases; unmatched bases: 4. CDR3 loop: CASSPRDRSSPLHF. The CDR3 coding sequence is TGTGCCAGCTCACCAAGGGACAGGTCATCACCCCTCCACTTT.

A remark on this clone: Other DNA sequences within the sample encode an identical CDR3. The gene calls are TRBV28 and TRBJ1-1, with 9 bases aligning to TRBD1. Germline CDR1 and CDR2: MDHEN and SYDVKM. V shed 8 bases, J shed 3 bases, and the junction held 13 bases outside the gene matches. The CDR3 loop spans 16 amino acids. The CDR3 region has the DNA TGTGCCAGCCGTCTCGGGACAGGGCCAGGGGACACTGAAGCTTTCTTT. It yields the protein CASRLGTGPGDTEAFF.

J is TRBJ1-2 and V is TRBV29-1; possible D gene TRBD1, 6 bases. Germline V CDR1 and CDR2: SQVTM, ANQGSEA. The CDR3 length is 14 residues. Trimming left V 1 base short and J 5 bases short, with 14 bases between. Here the CDR3 reads CSVEGDKGWYGYTF. CDR3 nucleotide sequence: TGCAGCGTTGAAGGGGACAAGGGGTGGTATGGCTACACCTTC.

The chain joins TRBV6-5 to TRBJ1-1; D not certain. This CDR3 spans 12 amino acids. Looked up from germline, CDR1 is MNHEY and CDR2 is SVGAGI. Trimming took 8 bases from V and 1 from J, leaving 8 bases between them. The CDR3 sequence is CASRTQNTEAFF. The CDR3 region has the DNA TGTGCCAGCCGCACACAGAACACTGAAGCTTTCTTT.

This clone has just one count. The rearrangement links TRBV19 to TRBJ1-3, with 9 positions matching TRBD1. With 5 bases clipped from V and 4 bases from J, the junction kept 9 bases outside the gene matches. Germline V gene sequence: CDR1 LNHDA, CDR2 SQIVND (reference sequence). The CDR3 length is 16 residues. The CDR3 reads CASSVTNRGPGNTIYF. The CDR3 nucleotides are TGTGCCAGTAGTGTAACTAACAGGGGGCCCGGAAACACCATATATTTT. The variable domain in full, completed from reference TRBV19 and TRBJ1-3, reads DGGITQSPKYLFRKEGQNVTLSCEQNLNHDAMYWYRQDPGQGLRLIYYSQIVNDFQKGDIAEGYSVSREKKESFPLTVTSAQKNPTAFYLCASSVTNRGPGNTIYFGEGSWLTVV.

This chain connects TRBV5-1 to TRBJ1-3; no firm D call. CDR3 length: 14 amino acids. Germline V lookup: CDR1 SGHRS, CDR2 YFSETQ. V was clipped by 5 bases and J by 3 bases, with 12 bases between them. CDR3 protein: CASSSDGSGNTIYF. In DNA form, the CDR3 reads TGCGCCAGCAGTAGCGACGGTAGTGGAAACACCATATATTTT.

On this clone: Other DNA sequences in this specimen translate into the identical CDR3. V and J are TRBV7-3 and TRBJ2-6, with D maybe TRBD2 (6 bases). V lost 1 base and J lost 2, with 9 bases in between. Germline V lookup: CDR1 SGHTA, CDR2 FQGTGA. CDR3 length equals 16 residues. The CDR3 region is CASSLRGGAGANVLTF. The CDR3 bases are TGTGCCAGCAGCTTAAGGGGCGGGGCTGGGGCCAACGTCCTGACTTTC.

This chain connects TRBV7-2 to TRBJ2-7; D might be TRBD2 (6 bases). CDR1 and CDR2 (germline): SGHTA, FQGNSA. The V end lost 4 bases, the J end lost 4 bases, and 17 bases lay between the germline ends. There are 15 residues in the CDR3. The DNA of the CDR3 is TGTGCCAGCAGCTCACGGACCGGTGGGACTTACGAGCAGTACTTC. Its protein product is CASSSRTGGTYEQYF.

The chain couples TRBV12-3 or TRBV12-4 to TRBJ1-4; 10 bases are a match to TRBD1. The CDR3 totals 13 residues. Unmatched junction bases numbered 7, after V lost 5 bases and J lost 13 bases. The CDR3: CASSLETGGGLFF. The CDR3 nucleotides read TGTGCCAGCAGTCTCGAGACAGGGGGCGGACTGTTTTTT.

The chain has TRBV28 and TRBJ2-5, with D possibly matching TRBD2 (6 bases). The CDR3 covers 16 residues. Germline CDR1 MDHEN, CDR2 SYDVKM. V lost 5 bases to trimming and J lost 1 base, with 17 bases between them. The CDR3 nucleotides read TGTGCCAGCAGTCAACCGGGGGACCAGGGCCAAGAGACCCAGTACTTC. As protein: CASSQPGDQGQETQYF.

The chain's CDR3 is CATNTGGNYGYTF. The CDR3 region has the DNA TGTGCCACCAATACGGGAGGGAACTATGGCTACACCTTC. This chain joins TRBV24-1 and TRBJ1-2; D is ambiguous. The CDR3 runs 13 residues. The V gene lost 8 bases and the J gene lost 2 bases, with 11 bases spanning the gap. The V gene's germline CDR1 is KGHDR and CDR2 SFDVKD.

This clone was seen a few times. The chain carries TRBV19 and TRBJ2-1, with D possibly being TRBD1 (6 bases). The CDR3 sequence is 12 residues long. Germline CDR1 reads LNHDA; CDR2 reads SQIVND (reference sequence). The ends were cut back, 5 bases at V and 10 bases at J, with 12 bases in the middle. Written as DNA, the CDR3 is TGTGCCAGTAGTTCAGGGGTTGGAGAGCAGTTCTTC. Translated: CASSSGVGEQFF.

The rearrangement links TRBV7-6 to TRBJ1-2, with TRBD1 matching over 7 bases. The trim removed 1 base at V and 5 bases at J, leaving 7 bases unmatched. Germline V CDR1 and CDR2: SGHVS, FNYEAQ. The CDR3 has 15 residues. CDR3 nucleotide sequence: TGTGCCAGCAGCTTAGTAACCGGGACAGATTATGGCTACACCTTC. This codes for CASSLVTGTDYGYTF. The full variable domain, its missing parts supplied by reference TRBV7-6 and TRBJ1-2, is GAGVSQSPRYKVTKRGQDVALRCDPISGHVSLYWYRQALGQGPEFLTYFNYEAQQDKSGLPNDRFSAERPEGSISTLTIQRTEQRDSAMYRCASSLVTGTDYGYTFGSGTRLTVV.

This clone is a singleton in its sample. The chain is built from TRBV4-1 and TRBJ2-2, with TRBD1 identical over 8 bases. V lost 1 base, J lost 1 base, and 8 bases stayed unmatched. The CDR3 is made up of 18 amino acids. Germline CDR1 MGHRA, CDR2 YSYEKL. The CDR3 loop reads CASSQAQRTGWNTGELFF. Written as DNA, the CDR3 is TGCGCCAGCAGCCAAGCCCAAAGGACAGGGTGGAACACCGGGGAGCTGTTTTTT.

This chain joins TRBV11-2 and TRBJ1-3; tentatively, D is TRBD1 (5 bases). Trimming shortened V by 0 bases and J by 15 bases, and 18 bases separated the two germline ends. The CDR3 sequence is 14 residues long. Germline assignment: CDR1 SGHAT and CDR2 FQNNGV. CDR3 residues: CASSLDGGGATRYF. CDR3 coding DNA: TGTGCCAGCAGCTTAGATGGGGGGGGAGCTACGAGATATTTT. Combining the CDR3 with reference TRBV11-2 and TRBJ1-3 gives the whole variable domain EAGVAQSPRYKIIEKRQSVAFWCNPISGHATLYWYQQILGQGPKLLIQFQNNGVVDDSQLPKDRFSAERLKGVDSTLKIQPAKLEDSAVYLCASSLDGGGATRYFGEGSWLTVV.